What follows are 14 T cell receptor beta chains derived from one specimen sequenced in a study of cytomegalovirus exposure and HLA in healthy donors. PCR used 60 Vbeta primers and 13 Jbeta primers. TCRdb keeps only in-frame clones here, not all; method: immunoSEQ multiplex PCR. The sample gives 200,000 to 250,000 clones, 75% to 85% of which show up once; around 8% is in the top ten. The sample taken for sequencing was PBMCs. The receptors originated from a woman aged 60-75 years in good health and CMV-seropositive.

The sample holds a few counts of this clone. The chain links TRBV10-2 to TRBJ1-3; D gene uncertain. The CDR3 is made up of 14 amino acids. Trimming removed 0 bases from V and 6 bases from J, with 9 bases in between. Germline CDR1 WSHSY, CDR2 SAAADI. DNA for the CDR3: TGCGCCAGCAGTGAGTCGCTTCAGGAAAACACCATATATTTT. Protein sequence: CASSESLQENTIYF.

V is TRBV5-1 and J is TRBJ1-4, with 7 positions matching TRBD1. Germline loops: CDR1 SGHRS, CDR2 YFSETQ. J was trimmed by 0 bases and V by 3 bases; bases with no gene match: 2. This CDR3 spans 15 amino acids. The CDR3 protein is CASSYQGATNEKLFF. CDR3 DNA sequence: TGCGCCAGCAGCTACCAGGGGGCAACTAATGAAAAACTGTTTTTT.

This chain connects TRBV6-6 to TRBJ1-1; D is ambiguous. Trimming cost V 4 bases and J 8 bases, with 20 bases left between them. This CDR3 has 15 amino acids. Per germline, CDR1 MNHNY and CDR2 SVGAGI (reference sequence). The CDR3 sequence: CASSSAVLGRVEAFF. CDR3 DNA: TGTGCCAGCAGTTCCGCGGTTTTAGGCAGAGTCGAAGCTTTCTTT.

To note about this clone: The junction departs from germline at one end; a sequencing error may be responsible. This specimen includes other DNA sequences encoding the same CDR3. V and J are TRBV7-3 and TRBJ2-2, with D perhaps matching TRBD1 (6 bases). The V gene's germline CDR1 is SGHTA and CDR2 FQGTGA. CDR3 length equals 12 residues. CDR3 sequence: CASSRGSGELFF. In nucleotides, the CDR3 is TGTGCCAGCAGTAGAGGGTCAGGGGAGCTATTTTTT. Full variable domain (outside the CDR3, taken from reference TRBV7-3 and TRBJ2-2): GAGVSQTPSNKVTEKGKYVELRCDPISGHTALYWYRQSLGQGPEFLIYFQGTGAADDSGLPNDRFFAVRPEGSVSTLKIQRTERGDSAVYLCASSRGSGELFFGEGSRLTVL.

V gene TRBV2 combines with J gene TRBJ2-3; 11 nucleotides match TRBD2. CDR1 and CDR2 (germline): SNHLY, FYNNEI. With V trimmed by 6 bases and J by 2 bases, 7 bases remained unmatched. The CDR3 runs to 16 residues. CDR3 amino acids: CASRGLAAVPTDTQYF. CDR3 bases: TGTGCCAGCAGGGGACTAGCGGCAGTACCCACAGATACGCAGTATTTT.

This rearrangement joins TRBV6-4 to TRBJ1-2; TRBD1 aligns across 8 bases. The J segment lost 4 bases and the V segment lost 6 bases, leaving 7 bases of the junction unmatched. The CDR3 has 14 amino acids. CDR1 and CDR2 from the germline V gene are MRHNA and SNTAGT. This CDR3 is CASSPTGTGYGYTF. In DNA, the CDR3 is TGTGCCAGCAGCCCTACAGGGACAGGCTATGGCTACACCTTC.

This chain uses TRBV7-9 with TRBJ2-1; tentative D call: TRBD2 (5 bases). This CDR3 region has 14 residues. With 0 bases removed from V and 3 bases from J, the gap between germline ends came to 6 bases. The germline gives CDR1 SEHNR, CDR2 FQNEAQ (reference sequence). The CDR3 nucleotides read TGTGCCAGCAGCTTAGCGGGAGACTACAATGAGCAGTTCTTC. Translation: CASSLAGDYNEQFF.

The gene calls are TRBV16 and TRBJ2-7, with 9 bases aligning to TRBD1. CDR1 and CDR2 (germline): KGHSY, FQNENV. After removal of 4 bases from V and 4 bases from J, the junction contained 5 bases not matched to a gene. This CDR3 is built from 14 residues. The CDR3 nucleotides read TGTGCCAGCAGCCGCGGACAGGGGCTTTACGAGCAGTACTTC. As protein: CASSRGQGLYEQYF.

The V and J genes are TRBV7-9 and TRBJ1-5; D unresolved. This CDR3 has 13 amino acids. Trimming removed 1 base at V and 7 bases at J, with 8 bases between. Germline-derived CDR1 and CDR2 are SEHNR and FQNEAQ (reference sequence). CDR3 sequence (DNA): TGTGCCAGCAGCTTAGGAGGGATCCAGCCCCAGCATTTT. This codes for CASSLGGIQPQHF. Looking up the rest from reference TRBV7-9 and TRBJ1-5 gives the full variable domain: DTGVSQNPRHKITKRGQNVTFRCDPISEHNRLYWYRQTLGQGPEFLTYFQNEAQLEKSRLLSDRFSAERPKGSFSTLEIQRTEQGDSAMYLCASSLGGIQPQHFGDGTRLSIL.

V and J are TRBV9 and TRBJ2-3; D is uncertain. Germline V gene lookup returns CDR1 SGDLS and CDR2 YYNGEE. With 3 bases removed from V and 2 bases from J, the gap between germline ends came to 13 bases. The CDR3 is 15 amino acids. The CDR3 DNA is TGTGCCAGCAGCGCTATCCCTAGTTCCACAGATACGCAGTATTTT. Protein: CASSAIPSSTDTQYF.

This rearrangement joins TRBV18 to TRBJ1-3; the D is unclear. In germline, CDR1 is KGHSH, CDR2 LQKENI. V was cut by 3 bases and J by 0 bases, with 9 bases left in between. CDR3 length equals 15 residues. The CDR3 DNA reads as TGTGCCAGCTCACCCTTGTCAGGCTCTGGAAACACCATATATTTT. It codes for CASSPLSGSGNTIYF.

This chain joins TRBV19 and TRBJ1-5; possibly TRBD1 for D (5 bases). CDR1 and CDR2 from the germline V gene are LNHDA and SQIVND (reference sequence). V lost 4 bases and J lost 5, with 12 bases in between. This CDR3 is built from 14 residues. The CDR3: CASSKDTRHQPQHF. CDR3 DNA sequence: TGTGCCAGTAGTAAGGACACCCGCCATCAGCCCCAGCATTTT.

The genes are TRBV2 and TRBJ2-7; TRBD1 is a possible D gene (7 bases). The CDR3 has 15 amino acids. Trimming removed 6 bases from V and 7 bases from J, with 22 bases in between. The germline CDR1 and CDR2 sequences are SNHLY and FYNNEI. The CDR3: CASSATGDGGLEQYF. Written as DNA, the CDR3 is TGTGCCAGCAGCGCAACAGGGGATGGGGGGTTGGAGCAGTACTTC.

The chain joins TRBV5-1 to TRBJ2-2; 9 bases fit TRBD1. Losses at the gene ends were 4 bases for V and 2 bases for J; bases not matched to a gene: 3. In germline, CDR1 is SGHRS, CDR2 YFSETQ. This CDR3 contains 15 residues. The DNA of the CDR3 is TGCGCCAGCAGCCTGGACAGGGGAAACACCGGGGAGCTGTTTTTT. Translating it yields CASSLDRGNTGELFF. Based on the CDR3 plus reference TRBV5-1 and TRBJ2-2, the full variable domain is KAGVTQTPRYLIKTRGQQVTLSCSPISGHRSVSWYQQTPGQGLQFLFEYFSETQRNKGNFPGRFSGRQFSNSRSEMNVSTLELGDSALYLCASSLDRGNTGELFFGEGSRLTVL.